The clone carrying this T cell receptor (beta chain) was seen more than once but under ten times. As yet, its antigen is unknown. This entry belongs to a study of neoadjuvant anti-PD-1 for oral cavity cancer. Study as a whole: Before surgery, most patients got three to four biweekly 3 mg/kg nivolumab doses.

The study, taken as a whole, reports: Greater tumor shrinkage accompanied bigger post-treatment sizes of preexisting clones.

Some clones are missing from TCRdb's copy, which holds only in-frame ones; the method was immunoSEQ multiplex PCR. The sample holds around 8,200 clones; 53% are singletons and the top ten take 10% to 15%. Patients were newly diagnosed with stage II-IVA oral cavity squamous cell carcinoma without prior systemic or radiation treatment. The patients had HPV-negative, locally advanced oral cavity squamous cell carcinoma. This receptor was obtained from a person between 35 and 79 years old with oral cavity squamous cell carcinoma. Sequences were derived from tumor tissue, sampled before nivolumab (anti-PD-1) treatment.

The CDR3 nucleotides are TGTGCCAGCAGTTACTCGCCCCAGAGAGGCACTGAAGCTTTCTTT. It encodes CASSYSPQRGTEAFF. The chain carries TRBV6-5 and TRBJ1-1; the D is unclear. This CDR3 has 15 residues. Germline V gene data show CDR1 as MNHEY and CDR2 as SVGAGI. With 0 bases removed from V and 4 bases from J, the gap between germline ends came to 12 bases.